The 30 T cell receptor beta chains below all came from one sample that was sequenced in a study of T cell responses to AZD1222 COVID-19 vaccine. Using immunoSEQ multiplex PCR, the repertoire was profiled, and TCRdb retains in-frame clones only, with some absent. This sample has roughly 110,000 clones, with under 95% found just once. The specimen comprised peripheral blood, sampled on day 0 of AZD1222 vaccination. Source of these receptors: an adult in good health.

J is TRBJ1-1 and V is TRBV10-1, with 8 bases identical to TRBD1. After removal of 4 bases from V and 10 bases from J, the junction contained 11 bases not matched to a gene. CDR3 size: 14 residues. The V gene's germline CDR1 is WNHNN and CDR2 SYGVQD (reference sequence). Here the CDR3 DNA reads TGCGCCAGCAGTGTCGACACAGGGGGGGCTGGAGCTTTCTTT. Translation: CASSVDTGGAGAFF.

This chain joins TRBV2 and TRBJ1-2; tentative D call: TRBD1 (5 bases). This CDR3 is built from 16 residues. V was shortened by 6 bases and J by 5 bases, with 22 bases between the two germline ends. Germline lookup yields CDR1 SNHLY and CDR2 FYNNEI. This chain's CDR3 is CASSLGRSGALYGYTF. The CDR3 region has the DNA TGTGCCAGCAGCCTGGGGCGAAGTGGGGCGTTATATGGCTACACCTTC.

This chain joins TRBV4-3 and TRBJ1-1; 9 positions match TRBD1. The V segment lost 6 bases and the J segment 0 bases; nucleotides outside the gene matches: 14. Per germline, CDR1 LGHNA and CDR2 YSLEER. The CDR3 length is 18 residues. The CDR3 here is CASRASGQGLGVNTEAFF. The CDR3 nucleotides read TGCGCCAGCAGGGCATCCGGACAGGGGTTGGGGGTGAACACTGAAGCTTTCTTT.

J is TRBJ1-1 and V is TRBV6-6; no clear D gene. V was shortened by 0 bases and J by 0 bases, with 2 bases between the two germline ends. The CDR3 totals 13 residues. Germline lookup yields CDR1 MNHNY and CDR2 SVGAGI (reference sequence). CDR3 DNA sequence: TGTGCCAGCAGTTACTCTGTGAACACTGAAGCTTTCTTT. Its protein product is CASSYSVNTEAFF.

The chain carries TRBV9 and TRBJ1-1; 7 bases are a match to TRBD1. The V gene's germline CDR1 is SGDLS and CDR2 YYNGEE. V trimming: 4 bases; J trimming: 1 base; junction bases outside the gene matches: 7. CDR3 length equals 15 residues. CDR3 bases: TGTGCCAGCAGCTCCCTTGGACAGGAGAACACTGAAGCTTTCTTT. As protein: CASSSLGQENTEAFF. Full variable domain (remainder filled in from reference TRBV9 and TRBJ1-1): DSGVTQTPKHLITATGQRVTLRCSPRSGDLSVYWYQQSLDQGLQFLIQYYNGEERAKGNILERFSAQQFPDLHSELNLSSLELGDSALYFCASSSLGQENTEAFFGQGTRLTVV.

This rearrangement joins TRBV4-3 to TRBJ2-5; 7 nucleotides line up with TRBD2. The CDR3 is made up of 16 amino acids. Germline CDR1 LGHNA, CDR2 YSLEER. Trimming took 6 bases from V and 2 from J; bases not matched to a gene: 12. CDR3 DNA: TGCGCCAGCAGTCTCGAGCGATGGGGACTACAAGAGACCCAGTACTTC. This sequence encodes CASSLERWGLQETQYF.

V is TRBV7-2 and J is TRBJ2-7; 10 bases line up with TRBD2. Germline CDR1 SGHTA, CDR2 FQGNSA. V trimming: 1 base; J trimming: 2 bases; junction bases outside the gene matches: 5. This CDR3 comprises 16 residues. CDR3 DNA sequence: TGTGCCAGCAGCTTAGATCTAGCGGGGGTACCCTACGAGCAGTACTTC. It is translated as CASSLDLAGVPYEQYF. Variable domain in full (rest from reference TRBV7-2 and TRBJ2-7): GAGVSQSPSNKVTEKGKDVELRCDPISGHTALYWYRQSLGQGLEFLIYFQGNSAPDKSGLPSDRFSAERTGGSVSTLTIQRTQQEDSAVYLCASSLDLAGVPYEQYFGPGTRLTVT.

This clone was picked up one time. V is TRBV4-1 and J is TRBJ2-1, with a weak D call TRBD1 (6 bases). The CDR3 extends over 15 amino acids. Germline loops: CDR1 MGHRA, CDR2 YSYEKL. Between the trimmed V and J ends, which lost 6 bases and 0 bases, there was a span of 12 bases. The CDR3 coding sequence is TGCGCCAGCAGAGACGGACAGATCTCCTACAATGAGCAGTTCTTC. Amino acid sequence: CASRDGQISYNEQFF.

This sequence joins TRBV4-2 and TRBJ2-7; D remains unclear. This CDR3 contains 13 residues. Trimming cost V 7 bases and J 3 bases, with 13 bases left between them. Per the germline V gene, CDR1 is LGHNA and CDR2 is YNFKEQ. Written as DNA, the CDR3 is TGTGCCAGCATGGGGTATTGGGTCTACGAGCAGTACTTC. This sequence encodes CASMGYWVYEQYF.

The V gene is TRBV24-1, the J gene TRBJ2-1, with a possible D match to TRBD1 (6 bases). CDR1 and CDR2 from the germline V gene are KGHDR and SFDVKD. V was shortened by 5 bases and J by 5 bases, with 12 bases between the two germline ends. The CDR3 runs to 14 residues. CDR3 coding DNA: TGTGCCACCAGTGTCCGCAGGGGAAACAATGAGCAGTTCTTC. Translated: CATSVRRGNNEQFF.

In this sample, this clone turned up once. This chain links TRBV11-3 with TRBJ2-1; D is uncertain. CDR1 is SGHNT and CDR2 is YENEEA in the germline V gene. The CDR3 runs 13 residues. The V end was cut by 2 bases, the J end by 7 bases, with 9 bases between. CDR3 DNA: TGTGCCAGCAGCTTACGATTGAGAAATGAGCAGTTCTTC. Translated: CASSLRLRNEQFF.

The J gene is TRBJ1-6, the V gene TRBV6-4; maybe TRBD1 (5 bases). The CDR3 is 14 residues long. Germline assignment: CDR1 MRHNA and CDR2 SNTAGT. Deletions cut 2 bases from V and 13 bases from J, with 15 bases between. CDR3 loop: CASSDEWGGAPLHF. The CDR3 coding sequence is TGTGCCAGCAGTGACGAATGGGGAGGGGCCCCCCTCCACTTT.

The V call is TRBV6-5, the J call TRBJ1-1; possible D gene TRBD1, 6 bases. Germline CDR1 MNHEY, CDR2 SVGAGI. This CDR3 contains 13 residues. Trimming left V 8 bases short and J 1 base short, with 11 bases between. The CDR3 loop reads CASLKQGNTEAFF. The CDR3 nucleotides read TGTGCCAGCTTAAAACAGGGGAACACTGAAGCTTTCTTT.

The V call is TRBV10-3, the J call TRBJ2-1, with a tentative D call TRBD2 (5 bases). This CDR3 comprises 13 residues. V lost 4 bases, J lost 2 bases, and 6 bases lay in between. Germline V lookup: CDR1 ENHRY, CDR2 SYGVKD. The CDR3 spells CAISAGTYNEQFF. The CDR3 DNA reads as TGTGCCATCAGTGCGGGGACCTACAATGAGCAGTTCTTC.

The chain uses TRBV18 and TRBJ2-7; D gene unclear. The CDR3 consists of 12 residues. Germline V gene data show CDR1 as KGHSH and CDR2 as LQKENI. With 1 base removed from V and 6 bases from J, the gap between germline ends came to 7 bases. This chain's CDR3 is CASSPLGGEQYF. The CDR3 nucleotides are TGTGCCAGCTCACCACTAGGTGGCGAGCAGTACTTC.

The chain has TRBV4-3 and TRBJ1-4; maybe TRBD1 (6 bases). The CDR3 totals 16 residues. Per the germline V gene, CDR1 is LGHNA and CDR2 is YSLEER. V gave up 1 base and J gave up 5 bases, with 14 bases separating them. This CDR3 is CASSQAAADRNEKLFF. DNA for the CDR3: TGCGCCAGCAGCCAAGCAGCCGCTGACAGGAATGAAAAACTGTTTTTT.

This sequence joins TRBV3-1 (or the pseudogene TRBV3-2) and TRBJ2-7; TRBD2 matches at 10 bases. The trim removed 0 bases at V and 2 bases at J, leaving 1 base unmatched. Germline V lookup: CDR1 LGHDT, CDR2 YNNKEL (reference sequence). The CDR3 has 15 residues. CDR3 DNA sequence: TGTGCCAGCAGCCAAGACACTAGCGGGGCCTACGAGCAGTACTTC. It specifies CASSQDTSGAYEQYF.

The chain links TRBV19 to TRBJ2-2, with D perhaps being TRBD1 or TRBD2 (5 bases each). Trimming shortened V by 0 bases and J by 7 bases, and 9 bases separated the two germline ends. Germline CDR1 and CDR2: LNHDA and SQIVND (reference sequence). The CDR3 spans 14 residues. CDR3 protein: CASSIDGASGELFF. The CDR3 coding sequence is TGTGCCAGTAGTATAGACGGGGCGAGCGGGGAGCTGTTTTTT.

The V gene is TRBV5-1, the J gene TRBJ2-2; 7 bases map to TRBD1. V lost 6 bases, J lost 5 bases, and 13 bases stayed unmatched. This CDR3 is 16 amino acids long. Germline CDR1 SGHRS, CDR2 YFSETQ. The CDR3 bases are TGCGCCAGCACTAACAGGGGAGATCAGGGAACCGGGGAGCTGTTTTTT. The encoded protein is CASTNRGDQGTGELFF.

The chain uses TRBV4-3 and TRBJ2-7; no definite D call. This CDR3 spans 12 amino acids. CDR1 LGHNA and CDR2 YSLEER come from the germline V gene. The V gene lost 0 bases and the J gene lost 6 bases, with 6 bases spanning the gap. The CDR3 is CASSQDPGEQYF. As DNA, the CDR3 is TGCGCCAGCAGCCAAGACCCAGGCGAGCAGTACTTC.

The genes are TRBV6-2 or TRBV6-3 and TRBJ1-1; D is unresolved. The CDR3 covers 12 residues. With 1 base removed from V and 8 bases from J, the gap between germline ends came to 8 bases. The germline CDR1 and CDR2 sequences are MNHEY and SVGEGT. The CDR3 protein is CASSYLGREAFF. The CDR3 DNA is TGTGCCAGCAGTTACTTGGGCAGGGAAGCTTTCTTT.

This chain connects TRBV4-3 to TRBJ2-1, with D possibly TRBD2 on 5 matching bases. CDR3 length: 14 amino acids. Per the germline V gene, CDR1 is LGHNA and CDR2 is YSLEER. Trimming stripped 6 bases from V and 9 bases from J, with 18 bases between. The chain's CDR3 is CASSQSLIGSEQFF. For the CDR3, the DNA is TGCGCCAGCAGTCAATCCTTAATTGGGAGTGAGCAGTTCTTC.

This rearrangement joins TRBV5-4 to TRBJ2-7, with a tentative D call TRBD2 (6 bases). Trimming shortened V by 2 bases and J by 6 bases, and 24 bases separated the two germline ends. CDR3 size: 17 residues. Germline CDR1 reads SGHNT; CDR2 reads YYREEE (reference sequence). The CDR3 sequence: CASSFGQGGEKLGEQYF. CDR3 nucleotide sequence: TGTGCCAGCAGCTTCGGCCAGGGAGGAGAGAAACTGGGCGAGCAGTACTTC.

The V and J genes are TRBV5-1 and TRBJ2-3; no definite D call. There are 15 residues in the CDR3. Germline CDR1 and CDR2: SGHRS and YFSETQ. Trimming removed 0 bases from V and 6 bases from J, with 14 bases in between. The chain's CDR3 is CASSLAMDQVDTQYF. CDR3 sequence (DNA): TGCGCCAGCAGCTTGGCCATGGACCAAGTGGATACGCAGTATTTT.

The V call is TRBV30, the J call TRBJ2-1; 10 nucleotides align to TRBD2. CDR3 length: 17 amino acids. Trimming cost V 2 bases and J 0 bases; bases outside gene matches: 7. CDR1 GTSNPN and CDR2 SVGIG come from the germline V gene (reference sequence). The CDR3 DNA is TGTGCCTGGAGTATGACTAGCGGGTATACCTCCTACAATGAGCAGTTCTTC. The encoded protein is CAWSMTSGYTSYNEQFF.

The V gene is TRBV18, the J gene TRBJ1-1; 8 nucleotides align to TRBD1. V lost 2 bases, J lost 5 bases, and 10 bases stayed unmatched. CDR1 and CDR2 from the germline V gene are KGHSH and LQKENI. The CDR3 sequence is 16 residues long. Written as DNA, the CDR3 is TGTGCCAGCTCACCAACGTCAGGGGGCGCGGGGACTGAAGCTTTCTTT. This encodes CASSPTSGGAGTEAFF.

The rearrangement joins TRBV11-2 to TRBJ1-2, with no clear D. The CDR3 spans 15 residues. V was cut by 0 bases and J by 6 bases, with 14 bases left in between. Germline V gene sequence: CDR1 SGHAT, CDR2 FQNNGV. The CDR3 nucleotides are TGTGCCAGCAGCTTAGATCGAGGGAAAAGGGATGGCTACACCTTC. Residues: CASSLDRGKRDGYTF.

This clone was counted a few times. The J gene is TRBJ1-2, the V gene TRBV5-1, with D possibly matching TRBD1 (5 bases). The CDR3 has 15 amino acids. Trimming took 4 bases from V and 8 from J, leaving 21 bases between them. Looked up from germline, CDR1 is SGHRS and CDR2 is YFSETQ. The CDR3 spells CASSPPGEDLGGYTF. CDR3 DNA sequence: TGCGCCAGCAGCCCGCCGGGGGAGGACCTTGGGGGCTACACCTTC. Together with reference TRBV5-1 and TRBJ1-2, the CDR3 gives the full variable domain: KAGVTQTPRYLIKTRGQQVTLSCSPISGHRSVSWYQQTPGQGLQFLFEYFSETQRNKGNFPGRFSGRQFSNSRSEMNVSTLELGDSALYLCASSPPGEDLGGYTFGSGTRLTVV.

This clone was seen more than once but under ten times. This sequence joins TRBV30 and TRBJ1-2; 11 bases align to TRBD1. J gave up 7 bases and V 5 bases, and 6 bases lay outside the gene matches. From germline, CDR1 is GTSNPN and CDR2 SVGIG (reference sequence). The CDR3 is 13 amino acids. The CDR3 reads CAWLMDRGPGYTF. The DNA for the CDR3 is TGTGCCTGGTTGATGGACAGGGGGCCTGGCTACACCTTC.

This clone was picked up a small number of times. The chain has TRBV5-6 and TRBJ2-6; D is possibly TRBD2 (7 bases). The CDR3 extends over 17 amino acids. The V gene lost 4 bases and the J gene lost 2 bases, with 16 bases spanning the gap. Germline V gene lookup returns CDR1 SGHDT and CDR2 YYEEEE. The CDR3 is CASSREVGGTGANVLTF. The DNA for the CDR3 is TGTGCCAGCAGCCGGGAGGTAGGGGGGACTGGGGCCAACGTCCTGACTTTC.